This T cell receptor beta chain was identified in a study of blood T cells in healthy people across ages. Study-wide context: The template switching approach captured approximately one barcoded beta molecule for every two T cells.

Germline V gene sequence: CDR1 MNHNY, CDR2 SVGAGI (reference sequence). CDR3 size: 14 residues. Trimming took off 9 bases at V and 1 base at J, with 12 bases between the two ends. Per sample, at least 5.5 micrograms of total RNA were extracted. Together with a sample-barcoded 5' primer, a J-beta primer mix was included in a second PCR lasting about 7 to 12 cycles. MiXCR, run by TCRdb on the 5' RACE reads, gives a single entry per CDR3 protein. The top ten clones hold about 11% of a sample with roughly 1,500,000 distinct CDR3 sequences, 30% to 35% of them seen once. Material: blood. The rearrangement joins TRBV6-6 to TRBJ2-2; tentatively, D is TRBD2 (6 bases). The clonotype comes from a woman aged 25-40 years in good health. CDR3 bases: TGTGCCAGTACGCGGGAACTGAACACCGGGGAGCTGTTTTTT. Translated, it gives CASTRELNTGELFF.